This TCR beta chain was sequenced in a study of blood T cells in healthy people across ages. Germline trimming cut 3 bases from V and 6 bases from J; bases unmatched to any gene: 2. The CDR3 has 15 residues. Germline CDR1 and CDR2: MNHEY and SMNVEV (reference sequence). The use of a sample-barcoded 5' primer and a J-beta primer mix characterized a second PCR of roughly 6 to 11 cycles. TCRdb recomputed calls from the 5' RACE reads with MiXCR, one row per CDR3 protein. Among 700,000 to 850,000 distinct CDR3 sequences listed, 36% were seen once. Researchers collected about 9.7 milliliters of peripheral blood from every single donor. Researchers report isolating at least 6 million PBMCs per sample.

The sequence came from a young man in good health. The sequencing input was blood. The chain joins TRBV27 to TRBJ1-6; 10 bases match TRBD1. CDR3 in DNA: TGTGCCAGCAGTTTCGGGACAGGGGCTAATTCACCCCTCCACTTT. Amino acid sequence: CASSFGTGANSPLHF.